Shown below are 20 T cell receptor beta chains from a single sample sequenced in a study of cytomegalovirus exposure and HLA in healthy donors. It was with 60 Vbeta and 13 Jbeta primers that the PCR ran. The repertoire was sequenced with immunoSEQ multiplex PCR; TCRdb's copy has only in-frame clones and lacks some. Here the sample table reports around 52,000 clones. Specimen: PBMCs. All receptors derive from a man between 40 and 49 years old in good health and CMV-seropositive.

The chain is built from TRBV7-9 and TRBJ2-2; 7 nucleotides match TRBD1. The trim removed 3 bases at V and 4 bases at J, leaving 8 bases unmatched. The length of the CDR3 is 16 residues. From germline, CDR1 is SEHNR and CDR2 FQNEAQ (reference sequence). The CDR3 region is CASSLPERGRTGELFF. The CDR3 nucleotides read TGTGCCAGCAGCTTGCCTGAAAGGGGGCGCACCGGGGAGCTGTTTTTT.

The rearrangement joins TRBV4-2 to TRBJ2-5; a possible D gene is TRBD2 (6 bases). The CDR3 contains 15 residues. Germline assignment: CDR1 LGHNA and CDR2 YNFKEQ. Trimming stripped 0 bases from V and 4 bases from J, with 12 bases between. The CDR3 DNA sequence: TGTGCCAGCAGCCAAGAGCGGGATGGGGGAGAGACCCAGTACTTC. Translation: CASSQERDGGETQYF.

The CDR3 coding sequence is TGTGCCAGCAGCCAAAAAGGGGGGGCTGAGCAGTTCTTC. Translated: CASSQKGGAEQFF. The chain joins TRBV4-2 to TRBJ2-1; D perhaps matches TRBD2 (7 bases). This CDR3 comprises 13 residues. Trimming stripped 2 bases from V and 9 bases from J, with 11 bases between. Germline CDR1 and CDR2: LGHNA and YNFKEQ.

The CDR3 protein is CASSQNPGQAYEQYF. CDR3 nucleotide sequence: TGTGCCAGCAGCCAAAATCCGGGACAAGCCTACGAGCAGTACTTC. This rearrangement joins TRBV4-2 to TRBJ2-7, with D tentatively TRBD1 (6 bases). V lost 2 bases to trimming and J lost 2 bases, with 13 bases between them. The germline CDR1 and CDR2 sequences are LGHNA and YNFKEQ. The length of the CDR3 is 15 residues.

The J gene is TRBJ2-1, the V gene TRBV14; 7 bases align to TRBD2. CDR1 is SGHDN, CDR2 FVKESK, per germline. The CDR3 has 14 residues. Unmatched junction bases numbered 4, after V lost 1 base and J lost 7 bases. The CDR3 protein is CASSQGYGGNEQFF. In DNA, the CDR3 is TGTGCCAGCAGCCAAGGGTACGGGGGGAATGAGCAGTTCTTC.

This sequence joins TRBV6-5 and TRBJ1-2; D might be TRBD1 (6 bases). Per the germline V gene, CDR1 is MNHEY and CDR2 is SVGAGI. The length of the CDR3 is 16 residues. Trimming shortened V by 2 bases and J by 5 bases, and 18 bases separated the two germline ends. CDR3 protein: CASSYTDSRWGYGYTF. As DNA, the CDR3 is TGTGCCAGCAGTTACACGGACAGCCGCTGGGGGTATGGCTACACCTTC.

The genes are TRBV30 and TRBJ1-5; a weak D match, TRBD1 (6 bases). The CDR3 is made up of 13 amino acids. Germline V lookup: CDR1 GTSNPN, CDR2 SVGIG (reference sequence). CDR3 region: CALEQGGNQPQHF. In nucleotides, the CDR3 is TGTGCACTGGAACAGGGTGGCAATCAGCCCCAGCATTTT. Variable domain in full (rest from reference TRBV30 and TRBJ1-5): SQTIHQWPATLVQPVGSPLSLECTVEGTSNPNLYWYRQAAGRGLQLLFYSVGIGQISSEVPQNLSASRPQDRQFILSSKKLLLSDSGFYLCALEQGGNQPQHFGDGTRLSIL.

The rearrangement uses TRBV7-2 and TRBJ2-5; TRBD2 agrees at 8 bases. The CDR3 sequence is 14 residues long. J was trimmed by 4 bases and V by 4 bases; bases with no gene match: 5. Germline CDR1 is SGHTA and CDR2 is FQGNSA. CDR3 nucleotides: TGTGCCAGCAGCTCGGATGCGGGGGGAGAGACCCAGTACTTC. As protein: CASSSDAGGETQYF.

This chain links TRBV28 with TRBJ2-3; 13 nucleotides match TRBD2. CDR1 MDHEN and CDR2 SYDVKM come from the germline V gene. With V trimmed by 6 bases and J by 0 bases, 12 bases remained unmatched. The CDR3 is 19 amino acids. In nucleotides, the CDR3 is TGTGCCAGCAGGCCCCCCGGGGGACTAGCGGGGCTCAGCACAGATACGCAGTATTTT. It translates to CASRPPGGLAGLSTDTQYF.

The rearrangement uses TRBV15 and TRBJ2-7; 7 bases are a match to TRBD1. The V gene end was trimmed by 3 bases and the J gene end by 5 bases; junction bases not matched to a gene: 4. The CDR3 runs to 13 residues. Germline CDR1 and CDR2: LNHNV and YYDKDF (reference sequence). CDR3 sequence reads: CATSRTGRHEQYF. CDR3 sequence (DNA): TGTGCCACCAGCAGGACAGGGAGACACGAGCAGTACTTC.

The V call is TRBV25-1, the J call TRBJ1-1, with D uncertain. The CDR3 length is 16 residues. Germline-derived CDR1 and CDR2 are MGHDK and SYGVNS. Between the trimmed V and J ends, which lost 6 bases and 0 bases, there was a span of 17 bases. The DNA of the CDR3 is TGTGCCAGCAGCCGGTGGGAGACGGGGATGAACACTGAAGCTTTCTTT. This translates into CASSRWETGMNTEAFF.

The CDR3 DNA follows: TGTGCCAGCAGACCGGGACAGGGTCCCTACAATGAGCAGTTCTTC. As protein: CASRPGQGPYNEQFF. V is TRBV9 and J is TRBJ2-1; TRBD1 matches 9 bases. CDR3 length equals 15 residues. Per germline, CDR1 SGDLS and CDR2 YYNGEE. Trimming removed 5 bases from V and 2 bases from J; junction bases left unmatched: 5.

This chain uses TRBV14 with TRBJ2-2; 8 bases are a match to TRBD2. The CDR3 runs 15 residues. The junction had 6 bases not matched to a gene; V was cut back by 2 bases and J by 7 bases. Germline V gene lookup returns CDR1 SGHDN and CDR2 FVKESK. In nucleotides, the CDR3 is TGTGCCAGCAGCCAAACGGCGGGAGGAGACGGGGAGCTGTTTTTT. Amino acid sequence: CASSQTAGGDGELFF. The complete variable domain, with remaining parts taken from reference TRBV14 and TRBJ2-2, reads EAGVTQFPSHSVIEKGQTVTLRCDPISGHDNLYWYRRVMGKEIKFLLHFVKESKQDESGMPNNRFLAERTGGTYSTLKVQPAELEDSGVYFCASSQTAGGDGELFFGEGSRLTVL.

The chain employs TRBV7-2 and TRBJ1-4; 7 bases align to TRBD1. Germline CDR1 is SGHTA and CDR2 is FQGNSA. The CDR3 has 13 amino acids. With 4 bases clipped from V and 6 bases from J, the junction kept 2 bases outside the gene matches. CDR3 amino acids: CASSSDRDEKLFF. CDR3 DNA: TGTGCCAGCAGCTCCGACAGGGATGAAAAACTGTTTTTT.

V is TRBV11-3 and J is TRBJ2-3; 9 bases match TRBD2. The CDR3 is 14 residues long. CDR1 is SGHNT and CDR2 is YENEEA in the germline V gene. Trimming at V came to 5 bases and at J to 4 bases, leaving 4 bases not matched to a gene. The CDR3 sequence is CASSRSGGADTQYF. In DNA form, the CDR3 reads TGTGCCAGCAGCCGTAGCGGGGGCGCAGATACGCAGTATTTT.

The CDR3 DNA reads TGTGCCAGCAGCTTGAACTTGGGCGCTGGGGAGCTGTTTTTT. Translating it yields CASSLNLGAGELFF. The V and J genes are TRBV7-7 and TRBJ2-2; D is unresolved. This CDR3 region has 14 residues. Germline values: CDR1 SSHAT, CDR2 FNYEAQ (reference sequence). V lost 3 bases and J lost 8, with 13 bases in between.

V is TRBV10-3 and J is TRBJ2-7, with 9 bases lining up with TRBD1. The CDR3 covers 18 residues. Germline CDR1 reads ENHRY; CDR2 reads SYGVKD. The V and J ends lost 4 bases and 0 bases, in that order; junction bases with no gene match: 13. The CDR3 sequence is CAISGAGQGYGNSYEQYF. The CDR3 coding sequence is TGTGCCATCAGTGGGGCGGGACAGGGATATGGGAACTCCTACGAGCAGTACTTC.

J is TRBJ1-4 and V is TRBV30; TRBD1 aligns across 9 bases. Germline V CDR1 and CDR2: GTSNPN, SVGIG (reference sequence). The J segment lost 5 bases and the V segment lost 2 bases, leaving 15 bases of the junction unmatched. This CDR3 region has 18 residues. Here the CDR3 reads CAWSRTGDFGGPNEKLFF. DNA for the CDR3: TGTGCCTGGAGTCGGACAGGGGACTTTGGGGGGCCCAATGAAAAACTGTTTTTT.

The V call is TRBV28, the J call TRBJ2-7, with 9 positions matching TRBD1. The germline CDR1 and CDR2 sequences are MDHEN and SYDVKM. Trimming at V came to 3 bases and at J to 5 bases, leaving 8 bases not matched to a gene. This CDR3 has 15 residues. In DNA form, the CDR3 reads TGTGCCAGCAGTTTTGGGGACAGGGACGTCCACGAGCAGTACTTC. This translates into CASSFGDRDVHEQYF.

The chain recombines TRBV9 with TRBJ2-7; 9 bases are shared with TRBD1. The CDR3 spans 15 residues. Looked up from germline, CDR1 is SGDLS and CDR2 is YYNGEE. V gave up 3 bases and J gave up 5 bases; unmatched junction bases: 9. CDR3 residues: CASSDQPQGANEQYF. In DNA, the CDR3 is TGTGCCAGCAGCGACCAGCCACAGGGGGCTAACGAGCAGTACTTC.